The clone carrying this T cell receptor beta chain occurred a few times. These data come from a study of CD8+ T cells in alopecia areata. Extracted RNA was reverse transcribed into cDNA, the sequencing template. Sequenced by immunoSEQ multiplex PCR; TCRdb stores in-frame clones only, minus some. Of 150,000 to 200,000 clones listed, 50% to 65% were seen once; the top ten hold approximately 4.8%. CDR3 length equals 14 residues. Trimming left V 2 bases short and J 6 bases short, with 14 bases between. Germline lookup yields CDR1 SGHVS and CDR2 FQNEAQ. It was from PBMCs that CD4+ and CD8+ T cells were sorted.

V gene TRBV7-8 combines with J gene TRBJ2-7, with D perhaps matching TRBD1 (6 bases). Input material: CD4+ T cells sorted from blood. The receptor comes from a human donor in good health. Here the CDR3 DNA reads TGTGCCAGCAGCTTAAAACAGGGTTTGGGCGAGCAGTACTTC. Its translation is CASSLKQGLGEQYF.